This section outlines one T cell receptor beta chain sequence together with its context. The antigen remains unidentified. V dropped 4 bases and J dropped 8 bases, with 11 bases sitting between them. There are 13 residues in the CDR3. CDR1 KGHSH and CDR2 LQKENI come from the germline V gene. The record originates from a study of cytomegalovirus exposure and HLA in healthy donors. Study background: In a later analysis, it was reported that the roughly 130 validation repertoires had been produced on the same platform as the 670 or so repertoires belonging to the first cohort.

Generated by immunoSEQ multiplex PCR, the TCRdb table keeps only in-frame clones and is missing some. The table shows under 65,000 clones, with over 85% occurring only once. The study, taken as a whole, reports: The authors enumerated roughly 160 TCR beta chains as linked to cytomegalovirus.

Material: PBMCs. The TCR was taken from a woman between 18 and 29 years old in good health and CMV-seropositive. The chain uses TRBV18 and TRBJ1-4, with no clear D. CDR3 loop: CASSRNSEEKLFF. As DNA, the CDR3 is TGTGCCAGCTCACGTAACAGTGAAGAAAAACTGTTTTTT.